The rows below give T cell receptor beta chains drawn from one sample of a study of blood T cell repertoires in COVID-19. The table came from immunoSEQ multiplex PCR; TCRdb's copy has only in-frame clones and leaves some out. The sample has a few hundred thousand clones; over 75% are singletons. Sequencing used PBMCs or T cells enriched from blood (not recorded which). Source of these receptors: a man aged 30 to 39 who had recovered from COVID-19. CDR3s include the opening cysteine and the closing phenylalanine or tryptophan. Fields, in order: D gene, J gene, V gene, clone size, CDR3 protein, CDR3 DNA. D genes are given only for firm matches. Clone size, where shown, is once, few, many, or a class for clones that have expanded.

NA	TRBJ1-5	TRBV19	NA	CASSYSWAGNQPQHF	TGTGCCAGTAGCTATTCATGGGCAGGAAATCAGCCCCAGCATTTT
NA	TRBJ1-5	TRBV19	NA	CASSIGVGQPQHF	TGTGCCAGTAGTATCGGGGTTGGGCAGCCCCAGCATTTT
NA	TRBJ2-1	TRBV27	NA	CASSRTTYNEQFF	TGTGCCAGCAGCAGAACAACCTACAATGAGCAGTTCTTC
TRBD1	TRBJ1-6	TRBV7-8	few	CASSLTGGSSYNSPLHF	TGTGCCAGCAGCTTGACAGGGGGTAGCTCCTATAATTCACCCCTCCACTTT
TRBD2	TRBJ2-1	TRBV7-3	NA	CASSPAGGPNEQFF	TGTGCCAGCAGCCCAGCGGGGGGACCCAATGAGCAGTTCTTC
NA	TRBJ1-1	TRBV28	NA	CASSNQGSNTEAFF	TGTGCCAGCAGTAACCAGGGATCGAACACTGAAGCTTTCTTT
NA	TRBJ1-1	TRBV15	NA	CATSVLGGEAAAFF	TGTGCCACCAGCGTCCTGGGAGGGGAGGCGGCAGCTTTCTTT
TRBD1	TRBJ1-5	TRBV28	NA	CATRGQPNQPQHF	TGTGCCACCCGGGGACAGCCCAATCAGCCCCAGCATTTT
NA	TRBJ1-1	TRBV25-1	once	CASDSGVNTEAFF	TGTGCCAGCGATTCAGGGGTAAACACTGAAGCTTTCTTT
NA	TRBJ2-2	TRBV9	NA	CASSADYETLFF	TGTGCCAGCAGCGCCGACTACGAGACGCTGTTTTTT
NA	TRBJ2-7	TRBV6-5	NA	CASSPGLSYEQYF	TGTGCCAGCAGTCCGGGACTGTCCTACGAGCAGTACTTC
TRBD1	TRBJ2-5	TRBV27	NA	CASSFGARGRWVSAQYF	TGTGCCAGCAGTTTTGGGGCCAGGGGGCGGTGGGTCTCGGCCCAGTACTTC
NA	TRBJ1-1	TRBV5-4	NA	CASTLTARDNTEAFF	TGTGCCAGCACTCTCACGGCACGGGATAACACTGAAGCTTTCTTT
NA	TRBJ2-1	TRBV7-9	NA	CASSSIGDEQFF	TGTGCCAGCAGTTCAATCGGTGATGAGCAGTTCTTC
NA	TRBJ1-5	TRBV30	NA	CAWSFSGGNQPQHF	TGTGCCTGGAGCTTTTCAGGTGGCAATCAGCCCCAGCATTTT
TRBD2	TRBJ2-7	TRBV5-4	once	CASSLVGAGATYEQYF	TGTGCCAGCAGCTTGGTCGGAGCGGGGGCCACCTACGAGCAGTACTTC
NA	TRBJ1-2	TRBV7-3	NA	CASSVGQNYGYTF	TGTGCCAGCAGCGTCGGACAGAACTATGGCTACACCTTC
NA	TRBJ1-2	TRBV6-1	NA	CASSEGFRRAGYGYTF	TGTGCCAGCAGTGAAGGATTCCGGAGGGCGGGCTATGGCTACACCTTC
NA	TRBJ1-4	TRBV11-2	once	CASSPRGRNEKLFF	TGTGCCAGCAGCCCCAGGGGAAGGAATGAAAAACTGTTTTTT
TRBD1	TRBJ2-1	TRBV12-5	once	CASGLGGQEYNEQFF	TGTGCTAGTGGTTTGGGGGGACAGGAATACAATGAGCAGTTCTTC
NA	TRBJ2-3	TRBV19	NA	CASSIESPVTGDTQYF	TGTGCCAGTAGTATAGAGTCGCCAGTTACAGGGGATACGCAGTATTTT
NA	TRBJ2-7	TRBV6-5	NA	CASSTGTYYEQYF	TGTGCCAGCAGTACCGGGACATATTACGAGCAGTACTTC